Only a few counts were recorded for the clone carrying this TCR beta chain. Its antigen is undetermined. Via MiXCR, TCRdb re-called the PCR reads, giving one row per CDR3 protein. This table holds 65,000 or so distinct CDR3 sequences, roughly 20% found once. This record comes from a study of molecular identifiers for immune sequencing clone quantification. Study-level information: Replicate experiments took RNA from around 18,000 or 91,000 naive CD8 cells, divided it five ways and sequenced four. General study findings and limits: Detecting spiked Jurkat TCR RNA from one cell among about a million naive cells was reportedly possible.

The CDR3 runs to 11 residues. With 7 bases removed from V and 6 bases from J, the gap between germline ends came to 13 bases. CDR1 is SQVTM, CDR2 ANQGSEA, per germline. The J gene is TRBJ2-7, the V gene TRBV29-1, with a tentative D call TRBD1 (5 bases). Sequenced sample: naive CD8+ T cells from blood, with Jurkat cell RNA spiked in. As for subset: FACS-sorted CD8+CD4-CCR7+CD45RA+ naive T cells. The receptor was derived from a human donor in good health. Some libraries in this study had Jurkat cell RNA spiked in. The CDR3, as DNA: TGCAGCGCTGTGACAGCTTCCGAGCAGTACTTC. Protein: CSAVTASEQYF.